These T cell receptor beta chains were read from a single sample in a study of blood T cell repertoires in COVID-19. The table came from immunoSEQ multiplex PCR; TCRdb's copy has only in-frame clones and leaves some out. Among fewer than 130,000 clones listed, around four fifths were seen once. The sample was peripheral blood. The receptors were sampled from a woman aged 55-70 years with acute or convalescent COVID-19. The conserved cysteine and the conserved F or W are not part of the CDR3 here. The D gene is left open where the match is weak.

- | TRBJ2-2 | TRBV2 | ASRRLGGTGELF
TRBD1 | TRBJ1-2 | TRBV28 | ASSPGDRRNYGYT
- | TRBJ1-5 | TRBV4-2 | ASSQVVGNQPQH
TRBD2 | TRBJ2-3 | TRBV5-1 | ASSPRSGGGLASTDTQY
- | TRBJ1-1 | TRBV15 | ATSRDYPHSTEAF
- | TRBJ2-7 | TRBV5-1 | ASSLIPSGSSYEQY
TRBD2 | TRBJ2-1 | TRBV4-3 | ASSQGTSGGYEQF
- | TRBJ2-2 | TRBV11-3 | ASSPNLYTGELF
- | TRBJ1-5 | TRBV5-1 | ASSLGGDSNQPQH
- | TRBJ1-5 | TRBV18 | ASSPAGGEPQH
TRBD1 | TRBJ1-6 | TRBV7-2 | ASSLGQGSSPLH
TRBD1 | TRBJ1-2 | TRBV30 | AWGGGQGASGYT
- | TRBJ1-1 | TRBV12-3/TRBV12-4 | ASSWGDLTEAF
- | TRBJ1-1 | TRBV2 | ATREEVGNTEAF
TRBD1 | TRBJ1-2 | TRBV5-1 | ASSLGTGSGGYT
- | TRBJ1-5 | TRBV2 | ASTAGGQPQH
TRBD1 | TRBJ1-6 | TRBV7-6 | ASSPRDRGPGNSPLH
- | TRBJ1-4 | TRBV14 | ASSQLGHLEKLF
TRBD1 | TRBJ1-1 | TRBV2 | ASRPRTGLNTEAF
TRBD2 | TRBJ2-5 | TRBV11-2 | ASSWARGGQETQY
- | TRBJ2-3 | TRBV24-1 | ATSDPGTYTDTQY
TRBD2 | TRBJ2-5 | TRBV6-2/TRBV6-3 | ASSSPAPQRGLETQY
TRBD1 | TRBJ1-2 | TRBV18 | ASSPLSPGGGRGYT
- | TRBJ2-2 | TRBV6-5 | ASSYYKTGLIGELF
TRBD2 | TRBJ2-1 | TRBV24-1 | ATTGTSLLHEQF
- | TRBJ2-5 | TRBV7-7 | ASSLLGTGQSETQY
TRBD1 | TRBJ1-1 | TRBV7-3 | ASSLGTGRSAF
- | TRBJ2-2 | TRBV19 | ASSIGLQGIFPNTGELF
TRBD2 | TRBJ2-1 | TRBV3-1/TRBV3-2 | ASSQAPGTSGGGYNEQF
- | TRBJ1-1 | TRBV4-1 | ASSQGGAGTEAF
- | TRBJ1-4 | TRBV19 | ASSPPRVPANEKLF
- | TRBJ1-2 | TRBV5-1 | ASSSGLAYGYT
TRBD2 | TRBJ2-5 | TRBV30 | AWSPWAGGPETQY
TRBD1 | TRBJ2-7 | TRBV5-1 | ASSLVGGQGVYEQY
- | TRBJ1-1 | TRBV24-1 | ATSRGWEGTAF
- | TRBJ1-1 | TRBV19 | ASSMWEPKLSF
- | TRBJ1-3 | TRBV15 | ATSRGNSRGTGNTIY
TRBD1 | TRBJ2-1 | TRBV5-1 | ASSSTGPGEF
- | TRBJ1-1 | TRBV14 | ASGQNTEAF
- | TRBJ2-1 | TRBV5-4 | ASSHSYNEQF
TRBD2 | TRBJ2-7 | TRBV28 | ASTWGGGYEQY
- | TRBJ1-1 | TRBV30 | AWSTNRRSEAF
TRBD2 | TRBJ2-3 | TRBV2 | ASSEQLAGAGSTDTQY